A single sample gave rise to the 21 T cell receptor beta chains below, sequenced in a study of blood T cells in healthy people across ages. A second PCR of 7 to 11 cycles used a sample-barcoded 5' primer and a J-beta primer mix. Via MiXCR, TCRdb re-called the 5' RACE reads, giving one row per CDR3 protein. The profile shows roughly 800,000 distinct CDR3 sequences, roughly 25% of them singletons. A further study also used this sample, focusing on T cells of mothers and their children.

Specimen: blood. All receptors derive from a boy aged 5-17 years in good health.

The rearrangement uses TRBV7-9 and TRBJ1-1; D is possibly TRBD1 (5 bases). The germline V and J ends were trimmed by 6 bases and 6 bases, with 11 bases remaining between them. The CDR3 runs to 12 residues. Germline values: CDR1 SEHNR, CDR2 FQNEAQ (reference sequence). The CDR3 DNA reads as TGTGCCAGCAGATCCGGGGCGCCTGAAGCTTTCTTT. It is translated as CASRSGAPEAFF.

This chain links TRBV7-3 with TRBJ2-1; the D call may be TRBD1 or TRBD2 (6 bases each). V was cut by 5 bases and J by 3 bases, with 17 bases left in between. The CDR3 contains 16 residues. Germline assignment: CDR1 SGHTA and CDR2 FQGTGA. The CDR3 reads CASSPRDTGSYNEQFF. CDR3 DNA: TGTGCCAGCAGCCCGCGGGACACTGGGAGCTACAATGAGCAGTTCTTC. Looking up the rest from reference TRBV7-3 and TRBJ2-1 gives the full variable domain: GAGVSQTPSNKVTEKGKYVELRCDPISGHTALYWYRQSLGQGPEFLIYFQGTGAADDSGLPNDRFFAVRPEGSVSTLKIQRTERGDSAVYLCASSPRDTGSYNEQFFGPGTRLTVL.

This clonotype has a handful of counts. V gene TRBV28 combines with J gene TRBJ1-2; D might be TRBD1 (5 bases). The germline CDR1 and CDR2 sequences are MDHEN and SYDVKM. The CDR3 sequence is 16 residues long. V was trimmed by 2 bases and J by 10 bases, leaving 23 bases between them. The CDR3, as DNA: TGTGCCAGCAGTTTAGGGGTCGGGGGTGGCCCTTCGGACTACACCTTC. It specifies CASSLGVGGGPSDYTF.

The gene calls are TRBV9 and TRBJ2-1; D is possibly TRBD1 or TRBD2 (5 bases each). Trimming stripped 0 bases from V and 3 bases from J, with 13 bases between. CDR1 SGDLS and CDR2 YYNGEE come from the germline V gene. The CDR3 runs to 16 residues. The CDR3 DNA sequence: TGTGCCAGCAGCGTAGGGGACCAACCCCTCTACAATGAGCAGTTCTTC. This codes for CASSVGDQPLYNEQFF.

A few counts support this clonotype. V gene TRBV7-9 combines with J gene TRBJ2-1; 7 bases are a match to TRBD1. Trimming removed 5 bases from V and 6 bases from J; junction bases left unmatched: 4. This CDR3 spans 13 amino acids. Germline CDR1 reads SEHNR; CDR2 reads FQNEAQ (reference sequence). In nucleotides, the CDR3 is TGTGCCAGCAGCCCCGGGACAGCCAATGAGCAGTTCTTC. Translation: CASSPGTANEQFF.

This rearrangement joins TRBV9 to TRBJ1-6; unclear D gene. This CDR3 comprises 14 residues. The germline gives CDR1 SGDLS, CDR2 YYNGEE. V was trimmed by 3 bases and J by 5 bases, leaving 9 bases between them. The CDR3 loop reads CASSGVLDNSPLHF. DNA for the CDR3: TGTGCCAGCAGCGGGGTTTTGGATAATTCACCCCTCCACTTT.

V is TRBV20-1 and J is TRBJ2-1; D unresolved. Germline lookup yields CDR1 DFQATT and CDR2 SNEGSKA (reference sequence). V lost 0 bases, J lost 2 bases, and 8 bases lay in between. The CDR3 is 14 residues long. The chain's CDR3 is CSARDQLAYNEQFF. The CDR3 DNA sequence: TGCAGTGCTAGAGATCAGCTTGCCTACAATGAGCAGTTCTTC.

In its sample, this clonotype was seen a few times. The CDR3 nucleotides read TGTGCCAGCAGCTCGGATAGGGACAGAGTCGCCACCCGCGGTTACGAGCAGTACTTC. It codes for CASSSDRDRVATRGYEQYF. The chain recombines TRBV5-5 with TRBJ2-7; 7 bases are shared with TRBD1. The J segment lost 4 bases and the V segment lost 3 bases, leaving 22 bases of the junction unmatched. The CDR3 has 19 residues. CDR1 is SGHKS and CDR2 is YYEKEE in the germline V gene (reference sequence).

The chain has TRBV4-1 and TRBJ2-3; D tentatively fits TRBD1 or TRBD2 (5 bases each). V was pared by 6 bases and J by 0 bases, with 16 bases between. The CDR3 totals 16 residues. In germline, CDR1 is MGHRA, CDR2 YSYEKL. This chain's CDR3 is CASRHLGRASTDTQYF. DNA of the CDR3: TGCGCCAGCAGGCACCTGGGGCGGGCTAGCACAGATACGCAGTATTTT.

The table lists this clonotype with a few counts. This sequence joins TRBV12-3 or TRBV12-4 and TRBJ1-1; D unclear. Trimming cost V 5 bases and J 1 base, with 5 bases left between them. The CDR3 spans 12 residues. The CDR3, as DNA: TGTGCCAGCAGTGGACCGAACACTGAAGCTTTCTTT. Encoded protein: CASSGPNTEAFF.

The rearrangement uses TRBV6-6 and TRBJ1-2; D might be TRBD1 (6 bases). The germline V gene has CDR1 MNHNY and CDR2 SVGAGI (reference sequence). V was trimmed by 5 bases and J by 6 bases, leaving 16 bases between them. This CDR3 has 14 residues. DNA for the CDR3: TGTGCCAGCAGTCGACAGGTGGCCGCGGATGGCTACACCTTC. Its translation: CASSRQVAADGYTF.

The chain has TRBV6-1 and TRBJ2-5, with TRBD2 identical over 12 bases. This CDR3 contains 17 residues. V was pared by 6 bases and J by 4 bases, with 12 bases of the junction left unmatched. CDR1 and CDR2 from the germline V gene are MNHNS and SASEGT. CDR3 nucleotides: TGTGCCAGCAGATCGACTAGCGGGAGACTCTTAGGAGAGACCCAGTACTTC. Its protein product is CASRSTSGRLLGETQYF.

This clonotype was counted ten times or more. The rearrangement uses TRBV28 and TRBJ1-1, with D tentatively TRBD1 (5 bases). CDR1 and CDR2 from the germline V gene are MDHEN and SYDVKM. The V end lost 3 bases, the J end lost 4 bases, and 12 bases lay between the germline ends. The CDR3 totals 14 residues. CDR3 amino acids: CASSLGDGGTEAFF. The DNA of the CDR3 is TGTGCCAGCAGTTTGGGGGACGGCGGCACTGAAGCTTTCTTT.

This clonotype was counted only a few times. The V call is TRBV9, the J call TRBJ2-5; D is perhaps TRBD1 (5 bases). Near its end, the DNA agrees better with TRBJ2-1, so the J call may be wrong. Germline CDR1 is SGDLS and CDR2 is YYNGEE. There are 11 residues in the CDR3. CDR3 sequence reads: CASSGQGNQFF. The CDR3 DNA follows: TGTGCCAGCAGCGGGCAGGGTAATCAGTTCTTC.

This clonotype was recorded many times. This chain joins TRBV29-1 and TRBJ1-2; 8 nucleotides agree with TRBD1. The CDR3 sequence is 14 residues long. The ends lost 4 bases at V and 10 bases at J; junction bases unmatched: 14. Germline V gives CDR1 SQVTM, CDR2 ANQGSEA. CDR3 protein: CSVGGGDRGTSYTF. CDR3 sequence (DNA): TGCAGCGTTGGAGGGGGCGACAGGGGAACTTCCTACACCTTC.

This clonotype occurred a few times. The V and J genes are TRBV7-2 and TRBJ2-1; D is uncertain. The V gene's germline CDR1 is SGHTA and CDR2 FQGNSA. The V gene lost 8 bases and the J gene lost 4 bases, with 15 bases spanning the gap. The CDR3 sequence is 14 residues long. As DNA, the CDR3 is TGTGCCAGCCTCCTACTCCCCTTTTACAATGAGCAGTTCTTC. As protein: CASLLLPFYNEQFF.

In this sample, this clonotype turned up a few times. V is TRBV4-1 and J is TRBJ2-1, with 8 positions matching TRBD1. The ends lost 0 bases at V and 8 bases at J; junction bases unmatched: 6. Germline V gene lookup returns CDR1 MGHRA and CDR2 YSYEKL. This CDR3 comprises 15 residues. CDR3 bases: TGCGCCAGCAGCCAAGATGGCAGGGGGCTGTATGAGCAGTTCTTC. Its translation is CASSQDGRGLYEQFF.

This sequence joins TRBV4-1 and TRBJ1-5, with TRBD1 matching 8 bases. CDR1 is MGHRA and CDR2 is YSYEKL in the germline V gene. J was trimmed by 5 bases and V by 1 base; bases with no gene match: 4. This CDR3 has 15 residues. The DNA of the CDR3 is TGCGCCAGCAGCCAAGTTTCAGGGGGCGATCAGCCCCAGCATTTT. This sequence encodes CASSQVSGGDQPQHF.

This clonotype was found a few times. CDR3 sequence: CASSYSVYRVSGANVLTF. The DNA for the CDR3 is TGTGCCAGCAGTTACTCTGTGTACAGGGTCTCTGGGGCCAACGTCCTGACTTTC. The chain uses TRBV6-2 or TRBV6-3 and TRBJ2-6; TRBD1 might be the D (6 bases). The CDR3 has 18 residues. Germline loops: CDR1 MNHEY, CDR2 SVGEGT. Trimming pared 0 bases from V and 0 bases from J, leaving 12 bases between.

V and J are TRBV4-1 and TRBJ2-5; 7 nucleotides match TRBD2. The germline V gene has CDR1 MGHRA and CDR2 YSYEKL. The CDR3 consists of 15 residues. With 0 bases clipped from V and 5 bases from J, the junction kept 6 bases outside the gene matches. CDR3 in amino acids: CASSQEGAGAETQYF. The CDR3 DNA reads TGCGCCAGCAGCCAAGAAGGGGCGGGAGCGGAGACCCAGTACTTC.

V gene TRBV12-3 or TRBV12-4 combines with J gene TRBJ2-5; 9 nucleotides align to TRBD2. This CDR3 has 18 residues. After removal of 7 bases from V and 4 bases from J, the junction contained 19 bases not matched to a gene. CDR3 in amino acids: CASTPRTTGTSRGETQYF. The CDR3 DNA sequence: TGTGCCAGCACCCCTAGAACTACCGGGACTAGCAGGGGAGAGACCCAGTACTTC.